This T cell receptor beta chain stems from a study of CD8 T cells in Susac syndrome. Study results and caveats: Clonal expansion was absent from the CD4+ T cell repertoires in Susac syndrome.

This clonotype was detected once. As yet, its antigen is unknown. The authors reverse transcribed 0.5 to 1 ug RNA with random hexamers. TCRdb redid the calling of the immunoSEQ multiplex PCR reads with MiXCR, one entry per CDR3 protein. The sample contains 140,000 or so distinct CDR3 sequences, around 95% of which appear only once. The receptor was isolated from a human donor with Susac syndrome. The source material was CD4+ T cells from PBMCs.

The CDR3 protein is CASSSLGDGTAHYEQYF. The CDR3 bases are TGTGCCAGCAGCTCCCTGGGAGATGGGACAGCTCACTACGAGCAGTACTTC. The chain links TRBV7-9 to TRBJ2-7; TRBD1 aligns across 7 bases. The V gene end was trimmed by 4 bases and the J gene end by 3 bases; junction bases not matched to a gene: 15. This CDR3 has 17 amino acids. CDR1 SEHNR and CDR2 FQNEAQ come from the germline V gene (reference sequence). The full variable domain, in which reference TRBV7-9 and TRBJ2-7 provide the parts outside the CDR3, is DTGVSQNPRHKITKRGQNVTFRCDPISEHNRLYWYRQTLGQGPEFLTYFQNEAQLEKSRLLSDRFSAERPKGSFSTLEIQRTEQGDSAMYLCASSSLGDGTAHYEQYFGPGTRLTVT.